A single sample gave rise to the 5 T cell receptor beta chains below, sequenced in a study of T-cell memory formation after mild COVID-19. TCRdb re-called the 5' RACE reads through MiXCR, storing one row per CDR3 protein. The sample includes approximately 390,000 distinct CDR3 sequences, approximately 15% of them seen just once. The sequencing input was PBMCs or a T cell subset sorted from them (not recorded which). These receptors were collected from a young man who had mild COVID-19 (a few samples of this study predate the infection). Cell type and time point are not known.

This clonotype has ten or more counts. This chain uses TRBV7-2 with TRBJ2-3; the D is unclear. CDR1 is SGHTA and CDR2 is FQGNSA in the germline V gene. The CDR3 loop spans 14 amino acids. The ends were cut back, 5 bases at V and 10 bases at J, with 19 bases in the middle. The CDR3 DNA is TGTGCCAGCAGCCCGCCCTTATTAGTTTCCCCGCAGTATTTT. Its protein product is CASSPPLLVSPQYF.

The chain has TRBV20-1 and TRBJ2-3; TRBD1 agrees at 8 bases. V lost 4 bases and J lost 3; bases outside the gene matches: 18. Germline CDR1 and CDR2: DFQATT and SNEGSKA (reference sequence). This CDR3 spans 18 amino acids. CDR3 in DNA: TGCAGTGCTAACCGGCGGCCCTCAAGACAGGGGAGGACAGATACGCAGTATTTT. Translated, it gives CSANRRPSRQGRTDTQYF.

V usage is TRBV5-1 and J usage is TRBJ2-7, with 9 positions matching TRBD1. CDR1 is SGHRS, CDR2 YFSETQ, per germline. There are 14 residues in the CDR3. Trimming at V came to 3 bases and at J to 4 bases, leaving 5 bases not matched to a gene. The CDR3 nucleotides are TGCGCCAGCAGCTGGGTACAGGGGGCTTACGAGCAGTACTTC. It translates to CASSWVQGAYEQYF.

The chain links TRBV6-2 or TRBV6-3 to TRBJ1-1; 11 positions match TRBD1. J lost 10 bases, V lost 5 bases, and 6 bases had no gene match. Germline V CDR1 and CDR2: MNHEY, SVGEGT. This CDR3 is built from 13 residues. CDR3 residues: CASSGTGGIAAFF. CDR3 DNA: TGTGCCAGCAGTGGGACAGGGGGGATTGCAGCTTTCTTT.

This chain connects TRBV4-1 to TRBJ2-2, with D possibly TRBD1 on 6 matching bases. The CDR3 is 16 amino acids. CDR1 MGHRA and CDR2 YSYEKL come from the germline V gene. The germline V and J ends were trimmed by 4 bases and 5 bases, with 17 bases remaining between them. The CDR3 nucleotides read TGCGCCAGCAGCCGCCTCCCGCCAGGGGTGACCGGGGAGCTGTTTTTT. Translating gives CASSRLPPGVTGELFF.